One sample yielded the 14 T cell receptor beta chains listed below, sequenced in a study of blood T cell repertoires in COVID-19. Sequenced by immunoSEQ multiplex PCR; TCRdb stores in-frame clones only, minus some. The repertoire consists of 150,000 or so clones, with more than 80% occurring once and the leading ten covering 13%. The sample comprised peripheral blood. These receptors all come from a man younger than 35 with COVID-19, enrolled during active disease.

The chain employs TRBV28 and TRBJ2-7; the D gene is possibly TRBD2 (6 bases). V dropped 7 bases and J dropped 5 bases, with 18 bases sitting between them. Germline CDR1 reads MDHEN; CDR2 reads SYDVKM. The CDR3 is made up of 14 amino acids. CDR3 sequence (DNA): TGTGCCAGCAAAATTCGGGGACTTCAAGACGAGCAGTACTTC. It specifies CASKIRGLQDEQYF. Drawing the rest from reference TRBV28 and TRBJ2-7, the complete variable domain is DVKVTQSSRYLVKRTGEKVFLECVQDMDHENMFWYRQDPGLGLRLIYFSYDVKMKEKGDIPEGYSVSREKKERFSLILESASTNQTSMYLCASKIRGLQDEQYFGPGTRLTVT.

This clone was seen only once. The chain recombines TRBV9 with TRBJ1-2; 10 bases are shared with TRBD1. The V and J ends lost 0 bases and 2 bases, in that order; junction bases with no gene match: 4. Germline V CDR1 and CDR2: SGDLS, YYNGEE. The CDR3 covers 16 residues. The CDR3 is CASSVGGGQGNYGYTF. CDR3 coding DNA: TGTGCCAGCAGCGTAGGAGGGGGACAGGGGAACTATGGCTACACCTTC.

The chain has TRBV4-3 and TRBJ2-3, with TRBD2 as a possible D gene (6 bases). Germline-derived CDR1 and CDR2 are LGHNA and YSLEER. The CDR3 has 16 amino acids. Trimming took 1 base from V and 2 from J, leaving 13 bases between them. CDR3 sequence (DNA): TGCGCCAGCAGCCAAGGCGGTAGCGGATACACAGATACGCAGTATTTT. This codes for CASSQGGSGYTDTQYF.

The chain employs TRBV5-8 and TRBJ2-7, with no clear D. V was pared by 5 bases and J by 7 bases, with 10 bases between. The length of the CDR3 is 11 residues. Germline-derived CDR1 and CDR2 are SGHTS and YDEGEE. In DNA, the CDR3 is TGTGCCAGCAGTCGGTTTGTGGAGCAGTACTTC. It encodes CASSRFVEQYF. The full variable domain, in which reference TRBV5-8 and TRBJ2-7 provide the parts outside the CDR3, is EAGVTQSPTHLIKTRGQQATLRCSPISGHTSVYWYQQALGLGLQFLLWYDEGEERNRGNFPPRFSGRQFPNYSSELNVNALELEDSALYLCASSRFVEQYFGPGTRLTVT.

The chain combines TRBV19 with TRBJ1-1, with D possibly TRBD1 on 5 matching bases. Trimming left V 4 bases short and J 0 bases short, with 12 bases between. Germline CDR1 LNHDA, CDR2 SQIVND (reference sequence). The CDR3 spans 15 residues. Written as DNA, the CDR3 is TGTGCCAGTAGTAAAGGACGGGGGATGAACACTGAAGCTTTCTTT. It specifies CASSKGRGMNTEAFF. Combining the CDR3 with reference TRBV19 and TRBJ1-1 gives the whole variable domain DGGITQSPKYLFRKEGQNVTLSCEQNLNHDAMYWYRQDPGQGLRLIYYSQIVNDFQKGDIAEGYSVSREKKESFPLTVTSAQKNPTAFYLCASSKGRGMNTEAFFGQGTRLTVV.

The rearrangement links TRBV5-1 to TRBJ2-3, with 7 bases aligning to TRBD1. The trim removed 6 bases at V and 6 bases at J, leaving 13 bases unmatched. CDR3 length: 15 amino acids. CDR1 and CDR2 from the germline V gene are SGHRS and YFSETQ. The DNA of the CDR3 is TGCGCCAGCAAAAGGGGGCTCGGACCACTCGATACGCAGTATTTT. Translating gives CASKRGLGPLDTQYF.

J is TRBJ2-7 and V is TRBV9, with 12 bases that match TRBD1. With V trimmed by 3 bases and J by 0 bases, 4 bases remained unmatched. In germline, CDR1 is SGDLS, CDR2 YYNGEE. There are 16 residues in the CDR3. The CDR3 spells CASSAGTGGTSYEQYF. CDR3 DNA sequence: TGTGCCAGCAGCGCTGGGACAGGGGGCACCTCCTACGAGCAGTACTTC.

This chain connects TRBV27 to TRBJ2-5; 7 nucleotides agree with TRBD2. V lost 5 bases to trimming and J lost 6 bases; unmatched junction nucleotides: 9. The CDR3 totals 14 residues. Germline V CDR1 and CDR2: MNHEY, SMNVEV (reference sequence). CDR3 in DNA: TGTGCCAGCAGTCCGTCCGGGAGGCTGAAGACCCAGTACTTC. This sequence encodes CASSPSGRLKTQYF.

This clone was observed once. The rearrangement links TRBV19 to TRBJ1-4; 7 bases fit TRBD1. Per the germline V gene, CDR1 is LNHDA and CDR2 is SQIVND (reference sequence). J gave up 8 bases and V 4 bases, and 7 bases lay outside the gene matches. The CDR3 has 14 amino acids. CDR3 residues: CASSTSRGNEKLFF. CDR3 bases: TGTGCCAGTAGTACCTCCAGGGGGAACGAAAAACTGTTTTTT.

The rearrangement links TRBV19 to TRBJ2-1, with 8 nucleotides matching TRBD2. The CDR3 contains 14 residues. Unmatched junction bases numbered 2, after V lost 0 bases and J lost 7 bases. The germline CDR1 and CDR2 sequences are LNHDA and SQIVND (reference sequence). DNA for the CDR3: TGTGCCAGTAGTATAGATTTAGCGGGGAATGAGCAGTTCTTC. This encodes CASSIDLAGNEQFF.

V gene TRBV9 combines with J gene TRBJ1-1; no clear D. Germline lookup yields CDR1 SGDLS and CDR2 YYNGEE. Between the trimmed V and J ends, which lost 0 bases and 4 bases, there was a span of 7 bases. The CDR3 sequence is 13 residues long. The CDR3 DNA reads TGTGCCAGCAGCGTAGGGGCACGCACTGAAGCTTTCTTT. This encodes CASSVGARTEAFF.

For this clone: A junction boundary mismatches the germline segment, possibly from a read error. V is TRBV19 and J is TRBJ1-4, with D possibly being TRBD1 (6 bases). Germline CDR1 is LNHDA and CDR2 is SQIVND (reference sequence). The CDR3 runs 14 residues. In DNA, the CDR3 is TGTGCCAGTAGAGATGACAGGAGGTCGGAAAAACTGCTTTTT. Translation gives CASRDDRRSEKLLF.

The chain uses TRBV6-5 and TRBJ2-5; 7 positions match TRBD1. The CDR3 length is 14 residues. V lost 7 bases to trimming and J lost 2 bases; unmatched junction nucleotides: 7. Germline assignment: CDR1 MNHEY and CDR2 SVGAGI. This CDR3 is CASTLGTVQETQYF. In DNA form, the CDR3 reads TGTGCCAGCACCCTCGGGACAGTACAAGAGACCCAGTACTTC.

The chain combines TRBV9 with TRBJ2-1, with 7 bases lining up with TRBD1. V was clipped by 3 bases and J by 7 bases; unmatched bases: 13. Germline loops: CDR1 SGDLS, CDR2 YYNGEE. This CDR3 contains 16 residues. CDR3: CASSAPPGRGTNEQFF. CDR3 in DNA: TGTGCCAGCAGCGCCCCCCCCGGCAGGGGGACGAATGAGCAGTTCTTC.